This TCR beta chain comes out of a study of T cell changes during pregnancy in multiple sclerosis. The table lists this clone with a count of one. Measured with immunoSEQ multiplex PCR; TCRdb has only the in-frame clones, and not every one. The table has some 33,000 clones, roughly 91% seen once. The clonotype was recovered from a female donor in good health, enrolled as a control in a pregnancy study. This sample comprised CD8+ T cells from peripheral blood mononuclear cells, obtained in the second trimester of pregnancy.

The CDR3 nucleotides are TGTGCCAGCAGCTTGGGCCTAGCGGGGACCGGGGAGCTGTTTTTT. Its protein product is CASSLGLAGTGELFF. The chain is built from TRBV5-6 and TRBJ2-2; 9 bases match TRBD2. CDR1 and CDR2 (germline): SGHDT, YYEEEE. Trimming at V came to 0 bases and at J to 5 bases, leaving 2 bases not matched to a gene. This CDR3 has 15 residues.